This is a list of T cell receptor beta chains from one sample in a study of T cells in Graves' hyperthyroidism and ophthalmopathy. TCRdb recomputed calls from the multiplex PCR reads with MiXCR, one row per CDR3 protein. The sample records about 700,000 distinct CDR3 sequences, about 45% being singletons. The sample was peripheral blood or thyroid tissue (not recorded which). These receptors originate from an adult man with Graves' disease, either hyperthyroidism or ophthalmopathy (not recorded which). CDR3s include the opening cysteine and the closing phenylalanine or tryptophan. D genes are given only for firm matches. The listing skips clone size in some rows; elsewhere it reads once, few, many or a size class.

clone_size,d_call,v_call,j_call,cdr3_nt,cdr3_aa
-,TRBD2,TRBV4-2,TRBJ2-7,TGTGCCAGCAGCCAAGAAATCCCGGGACTAGCGGGAGGGCAGTACTTC,CASSQEIPGLAGGQYF
-,TRBD1,TRBV25-1,TRBJ1-2,TGTGCCAGCAGTGACCAGGGACAGGGGACGTTTAACTATGGCTACACCTTC,CASSDQGQGTFNYGYTF
many,TRBD1,TRBV7-9,TRBJ1-5,TGTGCCAGCAGCTTGACAGGGTCGGGGGATCAGCCCCAGCATTTT,CASSLTGSGDQPQHF
-,TRBD1,TRBV14,TRBJ2-5,TGTGCCAGCAGCCAAGATCGTGGACAGGGGGAAGAGACCCAGTACTTC,CASSQDRGQGEETQYF
-,TRBD2,TRBV5-1,TRBJ2-2,TGCGCCAGCAGCTTTGCTAGCGGGGGTACCGGGGAGCTGTTTTTT,CASSFASGGTGELFF
many,-,TRBV7-2,TRBJ1-2,TGTGCCAGCAGCTTAATTGGTGACACCCGCAACTATGGCTACACCTTC,CASSLIGDTRNYGYTF
-,TRBD1,TRBV20-1,TRBJ2-5,TGCAGTGCACACTCCGGGACAGGAGAGACCCAGTACTTC,CSAHSGTGETQYF
many,-,TRBV7-2,TRBJ1-5,TGTGCCAGCAGCCTCAAAGGCGCAGGGGCTCAGCCCCAGCATTTT,CASSLKGAGAQPQHF
-,-,TRBV7-9,TRBJ1-3,TGTGCCAGCAGCTTAGGATCGACGTCCTCTGGAAACACCATATATTTT,CASSLGSTSSGNTIYF
-,TRBD2,TRBV5-1,TRBJ2-7,TGCGCCAGCAGCGCGACTAGCGGATACTACGAGCAGTACTTC,CASSATSGYYEQYF
many,-,TRBV25-1,TRBJ1-2,TGTGCCAGCAGTGACGGGGATAACTATGGCTACACCTTC,CASSDGDNYGYTF
-,-,TRBV7-9,TRBJ2-3,TGTGCCAGCAGCCCACCCGGCCGCACAGATACGCAGTATTTT,CASSPPGRTDTQYF
-,-,TRBV9,TRBJ1-1,TGTGCCAGCAGTTTGAGGGGGAAGAACATTGAAGCTTTCTTT,CASSLRGKNIEAFF
-,-,TRBV10-3,TRBJ1-2,TGTGCCATCAGGGAGACAGATTCTTATGGCTACACCTTC,CAIRETDSYGYTF
many,TRBD1,TRBV5-1,TRBJ1-1,TGCGCCAGCAGAAGGGACAGGGACGAAGCTTTCTTT,CASRRDRDEAFF
-,-,TRBV20-1,TRBJ1-5,TGCAGTGCGAGGACAGTCGACCAGCCCCAGCATTTT,CSARTVDQPQHF
-,-,TRBV7-9,TRBJ1-5,TGTGCCAGCAGCTTAGGGGGGGGCCAGGATCAGCCCCAGCATTTT,CASSLGGGQDQPQHF
few,-,TRBV12-3/TRBV12-4,TRBJ1-5,TGTGCCAGCAGTGAGCTGGAAGACAGCAGCAATCAGCCCCAGCATTTT,CASSELEDSSNQPQHF
-,TRBD1,TRBV25-1,TRBJ1-2,TGTGCCAGCCTTGGGGACAGGGTTTTCTATGGCTACACCTTC,CASLGDRVFYGYTF
-,-,TRBV20-1,TRBJ1-6,TGCAGTGCTAGAGACGAACCCAGCTCTCCCCTCCACTTT,CSARDEPSSPLHF
many,-,TRBV7-9,TRBJ2-7,TGTGCCAGCAGCTTAGAGGGGTTGGGGTACGAGCAGTACTTC,CASSLEGLGYEQYF
many,-,TRBV2,TRBJ1-5,TGTGCCAGCGTAGGAATCCGTAGCAATCAGCCCCAGCATTTT,CASVGIRSNQPQHF
-,-,TRBV10-2,TRBJ1-5,TGTGCCAGCAGTTCTACGCGGGGGGCATCCAATCAGCCCCAGCATTTT,CASSSTRGASNQPQHF
many,TRBD1,TRBV25-1,TRBJ1-1,TGTGCCAGCAGGACAGGGTCAGGCACTGAAGCTTTCTTT,CASRTGSGTEAFF
-,TRBD1,TRBV24-1,TRBJ2-5,TGTGCCACCAGTTCGGGGGGACAGGGTTTGTCGGAGACCCAGTACTTC,CATSSGGQGLSETQYF
many,-,TRBV15,TRBJ1-4,TGTGCCACCAGCAGAGATAGAAATGAAAAACTGTTTTTT,CATSRDRNEKLFF